The source of this TCR beta chain is a study of shared clonotypes between healthy human individuals. Study-wide context: Donors, aged 18 to 49, were a couple of women and three men. There were three CD4 naive, three CD4 memory, two CD8 naive and one CD8 memory plates per donor.

A CD45RA-negative memory subset and a CD45RA+ naive subset were separated from the CD4+ cells. Whole-study results and caveats: Though the depth was large, rarefaction showed that sorted-subset sequencing was incomplete.

This clone was picked up one time. The antigen remains undetermined. Germline V CDR1 and CDR2: MNHEY, SMNVEV (reference sequence). CDR3 length equals 13 residues. Trimming removed 6 bases from V and 8 bases from J; junction bases left unmatched: 9. Libraries were prepared by immunoSEQ multiplex PCR; TCRdb keeps only in-frame clonotypes and omits some of them. The data show over a million clones, 95% to 99% seen once. Input material: naive CD4+ T cells sorted from blood. The subset: CD45RA+ positively selected. This receptor was obtained from a man under 40 in good health. The chain uses TRBV27 and TRBJ1-2; 7 bases fit TRBD1. In DNA form, the CDR3 reads TGTGCCAGCAGCAACAGGGGAGTGGGCGGCTACACCTTC. Translation: CASSNRGVGGYTF.